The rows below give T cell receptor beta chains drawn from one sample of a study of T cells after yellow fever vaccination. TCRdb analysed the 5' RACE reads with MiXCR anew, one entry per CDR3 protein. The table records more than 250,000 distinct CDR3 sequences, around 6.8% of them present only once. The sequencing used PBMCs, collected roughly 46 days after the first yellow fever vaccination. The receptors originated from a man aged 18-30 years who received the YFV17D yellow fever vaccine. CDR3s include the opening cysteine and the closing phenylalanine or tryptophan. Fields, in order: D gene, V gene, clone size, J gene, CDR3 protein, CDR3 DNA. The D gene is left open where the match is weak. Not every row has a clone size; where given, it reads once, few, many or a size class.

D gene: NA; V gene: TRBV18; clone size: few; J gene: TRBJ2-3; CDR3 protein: CASSRLATDTQYF; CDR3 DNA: TGTGCCAGCTCACGGTTGGCCACAGATACGCAGTATTTT
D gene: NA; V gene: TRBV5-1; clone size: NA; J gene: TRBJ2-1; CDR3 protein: CASSPSGQTRSYNEQFF; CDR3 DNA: TGCGCCAGCAGCCCGTCGGGGCAGACCCGCTCCTACAATGAGCAGTTCTTC
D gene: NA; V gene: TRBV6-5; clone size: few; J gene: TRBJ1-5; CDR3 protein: CASSNPNQPQHF; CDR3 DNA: TGTGCCAGCAGTAACCCCAATCAGCCCCAGCATTTT
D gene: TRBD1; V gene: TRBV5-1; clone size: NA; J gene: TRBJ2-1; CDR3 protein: CASSSTGTGAYNEQFF; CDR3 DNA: TGCGCCAGCAGCTCAACCGGGACAGGGGCCTACAATGAGCAGTTCTTC
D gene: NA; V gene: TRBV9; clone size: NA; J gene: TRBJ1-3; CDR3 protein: CASSAPGGGGNTIYF; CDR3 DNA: TGTGCCAGCAGCGCCCCCGGTGGGGGTGGAAACACCATATATTTT
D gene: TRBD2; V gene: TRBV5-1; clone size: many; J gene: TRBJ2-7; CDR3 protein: CASSSTSGGYEQYF; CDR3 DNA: TGCGCCAGCAGCTCGACTAGCGGGGGATACGAGCAGTACTTC
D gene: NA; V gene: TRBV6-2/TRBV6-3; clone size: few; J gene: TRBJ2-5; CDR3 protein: CASQSPFQETQYF; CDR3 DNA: TGTGCCAGCCAAAGCCCATTCCAAGAGACCCAGTACTTC
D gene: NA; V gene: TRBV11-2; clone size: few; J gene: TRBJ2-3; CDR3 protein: CASSRRGLGTDTQYF; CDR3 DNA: TGTGCCAGCAGCCGGAGGGGGTTGGGCACAGATACGCAGTATTTT
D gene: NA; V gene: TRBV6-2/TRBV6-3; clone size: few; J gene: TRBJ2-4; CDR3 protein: CASSYSSTPAKNIQYF; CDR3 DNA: TGTGCCAGCAGTTACTCGAGCACGCCAGCCAAAAACATTCAGTACTTC
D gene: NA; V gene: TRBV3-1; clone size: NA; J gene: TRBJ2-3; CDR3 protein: CASSQDWFQSDQGLTDTQYF; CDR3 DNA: TGTGCCAGCAGCCAAGATTGGTTCCAGAGCGACCAGGGGCTCACAGATACGCAGTATTTT
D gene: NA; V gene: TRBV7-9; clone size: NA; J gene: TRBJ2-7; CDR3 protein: CASSFESYEQYF; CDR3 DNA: TGTGCCAGCAGCTTCGAGTCCTACGAGCAGTACTTC
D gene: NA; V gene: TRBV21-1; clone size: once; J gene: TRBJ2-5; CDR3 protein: CASFSGGHQETQYF; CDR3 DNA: TGTGCCAGCTTTTCGGGGGGGCACCAAGAGACCCAGTACTTC
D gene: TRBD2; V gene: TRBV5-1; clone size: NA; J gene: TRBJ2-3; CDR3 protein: CASSLPGLAADTQYF; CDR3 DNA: TGCGCCAGCAGCCTACCTGGACTAGCAGCAGATACGCAGTATTTT
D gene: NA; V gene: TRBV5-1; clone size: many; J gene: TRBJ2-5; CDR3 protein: CASSLAQQETQYF; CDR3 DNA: TGCGCCAGCAGCTTGGCGCAGCAAGAGACCCAGTACTTC
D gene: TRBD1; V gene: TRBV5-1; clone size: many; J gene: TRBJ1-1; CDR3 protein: CASSLGQGGEAFF; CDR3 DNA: TGCGCCAGCAGCTTGGGACAGGGTGGTGAAGCTTTCTTT
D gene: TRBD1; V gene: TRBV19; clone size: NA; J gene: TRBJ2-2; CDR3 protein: CASKRTGGSGELFF; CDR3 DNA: TGTGCCAGTAAGAGGACAGGGGGCTCCGGGGAGCTGTTTTTT
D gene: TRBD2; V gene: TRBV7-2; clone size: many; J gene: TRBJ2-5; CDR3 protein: CASSLGVAGGLSETQYF; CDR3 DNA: TGTGCCAGCAGCTTAGGGGTGGCGGGGGGCCTTTCTGAGACCCAGTACTTC
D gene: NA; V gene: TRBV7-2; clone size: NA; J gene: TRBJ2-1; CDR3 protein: CASSLARTAYNEQFF; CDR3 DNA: TGTGCCAGCAGCTTAGCGCGGACAGCTTACAATGAGCAGTTCTTC
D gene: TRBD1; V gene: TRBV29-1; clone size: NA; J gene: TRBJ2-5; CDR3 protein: CSVSRDRSFQETQYF; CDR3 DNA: TGCAGCGTCAGCCGGGACAGGAGCTTCCAAGAGACCCAGTACTTC
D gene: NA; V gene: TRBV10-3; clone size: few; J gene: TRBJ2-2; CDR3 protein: CATALGSGGELFF; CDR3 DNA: TGTGCCACCGCCCTGGGAAGTGGCGGGGAGCTGTTTTTT
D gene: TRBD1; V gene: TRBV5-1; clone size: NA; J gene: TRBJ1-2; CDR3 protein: CASSFDRVSFIYGYTF; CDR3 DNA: TGCGCCAGCAGCTTCGACAGGGTCTCGTTCATCTATGGCTACACCTTC
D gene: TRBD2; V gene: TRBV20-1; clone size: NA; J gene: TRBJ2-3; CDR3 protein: CSAIKTSGAIDTQYF; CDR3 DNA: TGCAGTGCAATAAAGACTAGCGGGGCTATAGATACGCAGTATTTT
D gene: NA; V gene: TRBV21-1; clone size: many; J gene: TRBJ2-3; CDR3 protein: CASSKVGGREGYF; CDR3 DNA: TGTGCCAGCAGCAAAGTCGGTGGCCGAGAGGGGTATTTT
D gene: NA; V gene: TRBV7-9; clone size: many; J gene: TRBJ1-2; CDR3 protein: CASSLVNYGYTF; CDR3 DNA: TGTGCCAGCAGCTTAGTCAATTATGGCTACACCTTC
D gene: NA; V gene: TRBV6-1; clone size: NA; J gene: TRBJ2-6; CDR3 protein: CASSGQSSGANVLTF; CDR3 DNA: TGTGCCAGCAGCGGACAGTCATCTGGGGCCAACGTCCTGACTTTC
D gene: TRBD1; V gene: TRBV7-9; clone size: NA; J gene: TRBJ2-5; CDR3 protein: CASSTYRGEETQYF; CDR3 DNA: TGTGCCAGCAGCACCTACAGGGGGGAAGAGACCCAGTACTTC
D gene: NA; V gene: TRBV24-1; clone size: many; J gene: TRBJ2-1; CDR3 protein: CATSDYQGYNEQFF; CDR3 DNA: TGTGCCACCAGTGATTATCAGGGGTACAATGAGCAGTTCTTC
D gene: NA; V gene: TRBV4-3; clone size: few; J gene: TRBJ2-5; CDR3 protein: CASSQDSGGHQTQYF; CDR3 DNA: TGCGCCAGCAGCCAAGATTCGGGGGGCCATCAGACCCAGTACTTC
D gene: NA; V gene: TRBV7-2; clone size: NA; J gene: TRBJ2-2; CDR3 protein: CASRDAGLGGELFF; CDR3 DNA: TGTGCCAGCAGAGACGCTGGTCTAGGCGGGGAGCTGTTTTTT
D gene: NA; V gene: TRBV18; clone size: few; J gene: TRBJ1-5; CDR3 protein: CASSTGTAMGGQPQHF; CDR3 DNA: TGTGCCAGCTCAACCGGGACGGCAATGGGAGGTCAGCCCCAGCATTTT
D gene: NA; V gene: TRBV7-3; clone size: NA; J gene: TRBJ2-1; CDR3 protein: CASSADRYNEQFF; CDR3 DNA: TGTGCCAGCAGCGCAGACAGATACAATGAGCAGTTCTTC
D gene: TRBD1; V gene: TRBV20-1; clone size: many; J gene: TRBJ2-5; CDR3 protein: CSALDRGLETQYF; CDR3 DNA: TGCAGTGCTTTGGACAGGGGGCTAGAGACCCAGTACTTC
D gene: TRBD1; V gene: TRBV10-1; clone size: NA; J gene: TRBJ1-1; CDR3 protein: CASSEAGGLAFF; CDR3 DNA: TGCGCCAGCAGTGAGGCAGGGGGCTTGGCTTTCTTT
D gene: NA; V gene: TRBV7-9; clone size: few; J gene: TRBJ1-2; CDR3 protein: CASSLELTGYTF; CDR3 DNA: TGTGCCAGCAGCTTAGAACTAACTGGCTACACCTTC
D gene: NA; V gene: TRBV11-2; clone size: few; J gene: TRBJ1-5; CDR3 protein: CASSVREDQPQHF; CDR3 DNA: TGTGCCAGCAGTGTGAGGGAGGATCAGCCCCAGCATTTT
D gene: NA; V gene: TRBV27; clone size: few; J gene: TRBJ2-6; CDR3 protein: CASSHGPSGANVLTF; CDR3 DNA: TGTGCCAGCAGCCACGGGCCTTCTGGGGCCAACGTCCTGACTTTC
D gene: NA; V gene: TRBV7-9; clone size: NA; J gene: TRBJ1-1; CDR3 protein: CASSFVENTEAFF; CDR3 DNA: TGTGCCAGCAGCTTTGTGGAGAACACTGAAGCTTTCTTT
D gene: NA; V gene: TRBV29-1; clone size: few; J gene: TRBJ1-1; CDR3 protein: CSVAVRRANTEAFF; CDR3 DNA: TGCAGCGTTGCCGTGCGCCGGGCAAACACTGAAGCTTTCTTT
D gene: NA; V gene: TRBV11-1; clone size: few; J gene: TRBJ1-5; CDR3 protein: CASSSHPRADLSNQPQHF; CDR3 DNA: TGTGCCAGCAGCTCCCATCCCCGAGCAGACCTTAGCAATCAGCCCCAGCATTTT